What follows is one T cell receptor beta chain and its context. Generated by immunoSEQ multiplex PCR, the TCRdb table keeps only in-frame clones and is missing some. The repertoire holds approximately 36,000 clones, with around 70% as singletons. The sample belongs to a study of blood T cell repertoires in COVID-19. The V gene's germline CDR1 is LGHDT and CDR2 YNNKEL (reference sequence). V dropped 4 bases and J dropped 3; count of bases not matched to a gene: 6. CDR3 length equals 16 residues. This sequence originates from a man aged 70-80 years with COVID-19, enrolled during active disease. The chain recombines TRBV3-1 (or the pseudogene TRBV3-2) with TRBJ2-1, with 10 bases identical to TRBD2. Sequenced sample: peripheral blood. The CDR3 coding sequence is TGTGCCAGCAGCCTACTAGCGGGAACAAACTACAATGAGCAGTTCTTC. It encodes CASSLLAGTNYNEQFF.